The entry below describes one TCR beta chain. No antigen is known for it. The data were obtained in a study of CD8+ T cells in alopecia areata. Overall study context: Administration of oral tofacitinib to treated patients was at 5 to 10 mg twice daily.

Treatment: oral pan-JAK inhibitor, 5-10 mg twice daily. It was from alopecia areata patients that lesional scalp punch biopsies and peripheral blood were collected. Sequencing templates came from extracted RNA that was reverse transcribed into cDNA. Repertoires were generated with immunoSEQ multiplex PCR, while TCRdb's copy carries only in-frame clones and drops some. Seen here are some 240,000 clones, roughly 56% observed once, and the top ten hold 1.5% to 2%. Broader study findings: One nonresponder makes the tie between baseline CD8+ expansion and response uncertain. Normal scalp had lower clonality than lesional scalp, with alopecia totalis/universalis lesions showing this most strongly.

Germline V gene sequence: CDR1 SEHNR, CDR2 FQNEAQ (reference sequence). Trimming at V came to 1 base and at J to 6 bases, leaving 9 bases not matched to a gene. The CDR3 is 16 amino acids. The genes are TRBV7-9 and TRBJ2-3; 8 nucleotides agree with TRBD2. This clonotype was obtained from a human donor with alopecia areata. This specimen was CD4+ T cells sorted from blood, taken at week 4, from a patient treated with tofacitinib. CDR3 bases: TGTGCCAGCAGCTTAGACGAGCGGGGGCCCCTGGATACGCAGTATTTT. Translating gives CASSLDERGPLDTQYF.